What follows are 19 T cell receptor beta chains derived from one specimen sequenced in a study of T cells after posttransplantation cyclophosphamide. The table came from immunoSEQ multiplex PCR; TCRdb's copy has only in-frame clones and leaves some out. This sample has some 49,000 clones; about 90% occur once, and the top ten carry less than 3.5%. Sequenced sample: PBMCs. The source of these receptors is a woman aged 45-60 years in good health and a related stem cell transplant donor.

This clone came up once. The chain employs TRBV27 and TRBJ1-2, with 9 bases identical to TRBD1. With 5 bases clipped from V and 6 bases from J, the junction kept 1 base outside the gene matches. Germline V gene data show CDR1 as MNHEY and CDR2 as SMNVEV (reference sequence). CDR3 size: 12 residues. DNA of the CDR3: TGTGCCAGCAGTCGGACAGGGGATGGCTACACCTTC. Protein: CASSRTGDGYTF.

Here the CDR3 reads CASSALTGYSNQPQHF. The DNA for the CDR3 is TGTGCCAGCAGTGCGTTGACAGGGTATAGCAATCAGCCCCAGCATTTT. The chain combines TRBV6-1 with TRBJ1-5, with 7 bases fitting TRBD1. CDR1 is MNHNS and CDR2 is SASEGT in the germline V gene. The ends lost 4 bases at V and 0 bases at J; junction bases unmatched: 6. The CDR3 extends over 16 amino acids.

The chain links TRBV7-9 to TRBJ1-4; the D is unclear. Trimming cost V 6 bases and J 4 bases, with 15 bases left between them. This CDR3 has 15 amino acids. The germline gives CDR1 SEHNR, CDR2 FQNEAQ (reference sequence). CDR3 sequence (DNA): TGTGCCAGCAGACCTGTACAGTCGATTAATGAAAAACTGTTTTTT. Its protein is CASRPVQSINEKLFF.

The chain combines TRBV6-5 with TRBJ2-2; D is unresolved. The CDR3 length is 13 residues. Germline CDR1 MNHEY, CDR2 SVGAGI. The ends were cut back, 5 bases at V and 5 bases at J, with 9 bases in the middle. The CDR3 loop reads CASSADFTGELFF. The CDR3 DNA is TGTGCCAGCAGTGCAGACTTTACCGGGGAGCTGTTTTTT.

The chain employs TRBV19 and TRBJ1-4; 7 nucleotides agree with TRBD1. CDR1 is LNHDA, CDR2 SQIVND, per germline (reference sequence). The CDR3 length is 17 residues. V gave up 3 bases and J gave up 10 bases; unmatched junction bases: 17. The CDR3 region is CASSMLQTGKRVGKLFF. The CDR3 region has the DNA TGTGCCAGTAGTATGCTCCAGACAGGGAAAAGAGTTGGAAAACTGTTTTTT. The entire variable domain, with the rest obtained from reference TRBV19 and TRBJ1-4, is as follows: DGGITQSPKYLFRKEGQNVTLSCEQNLNHDAMYWYRQDPGQGLRLIYYSQIVNDFQKGDIAEGYSVSREKKESFPLTVTSAQKNPTAFYLCASSMLQTGKRVGKLFFGSGTQLSVL.

The chain carries TRBV6-4 and TRBJ2-1, with 11 bases matching TRBD1. CDR1 and CDR2 from the germline V gene are MRHNA and SNTAGT. The CDR3 runs 15 residues. V was pared by 0 bases and J by 6 bases, with 1 base of the junction left unmatched. CDR3 protein: CASSDSGTGGNEQFF. The CDR3 DNA reads as TGTGCCAGCAGTGACTCAGGGACAGGGGGCAATGAGCAGTTCTTC.

CDR3 region: CASRRGVVAGGRKREQFF. DNA for the CDR3: TGTGCCAGCAGGCGAGGCGTGGTTGCGGGGGGTCGGAAAAGGGAGCAGTTCTTC. The genes are TRBV27 and TRBJ2-1, with 8 bases aligning to TRBD2. The J segment lost 10 bases and the V segment lost 6 bases, leaving 23 bases of the junction unmatched. This CDR3 spans 18 amino acids. Germline CDR1 reads MNHEY; CDR2 reads SMNVEV (reference sequence).

The V gene is TRBV28, the J gene TRBJ1-1, with D tentatively TRBD1 (6 bases). Trimming took 5 bases from V and 3 from J, leaving 13 bases between them. The CDR3 totals 14 residues. The V gene's germline CDR1 is MDHEN and CDR2 SYDVKM. The CDR3 loop reads CASSKPPGDTEAFF. CDR3 nucleotides: TGTGCCAGCAGTAAACCCCCAGGGGACACTGAAGCTTTCTTT.

The gene calls are TRBV30 and TRBJ2-7; the D is unclear. Germline V gene lookup returns CDR1 GTSNPN and CDR2 SVGIG (reference sequence). V shed 3 bases and J shed 0 bases, with 6 bases lying between them. The CDR3 length is 12 residues. CDR3 amino acids: CAWSEASYEQYF. The DNA for the CDR3 is TGTGCCTGGAGCGAGGCCTCCTACGAGCAGTACTTC.

The chain carries TRBV7-9 and TRBJ1-1; 8 bases align to TRBD1. The germline V gene encodes CDR1 SEHNR and CDR2 FQNEAQ (reference sequence). Trimming removed 3 bases from V and 2 bases from J; junction bases left unmatched: 5. The length of the CDR3 is 15 residues. In DNA form, the CDR3 reads TGTGCCAGCAGCTTCGGGGCAGGGGGCAACACTGAAGCTTTCTTT. Its translation is CASSFGAGGNTEAFF.

The chain carries TRBV11-3 and TRBJ2-5; D possibly corresponds to TRBD1 (6 bases). The CDR3 is 14 amino acids. V gave up 5 bases and J gave up 5 bases, with 15 bases separating them. Germline lookup yields CDR1 SGHNT and CDR2 YENEEA. CDR3 sequence reads: CASSKSPRGETQYF. CDR3 sequence (DNA): TGTGCCAGCAGCAAATCGCCAAGGGGGGAGACCCAGTACTTC.

The CDR3 loop is CATSRDRVLGTGELFF. CDR3 nucleotides: TGTGCCACCAGCAGAGACAGGGTCCTTGGCACCGGGGAGCTGTTTTTT. The chain uses TRBV15 and TRBJ2-2; D might be TRBD1 (5 bases). This CDR3 region has 16 residues. In germline, CDR1 is LNHNV, CDR2 YYDKDF (reference sequence). Between the trimmed V and J ends, which lost 0 bases and 4 bases, there was a span of 12 bases.

The table lists this clone with a few counts. The chain recombines TRBV10-2 with TRBJ1-5; TRBD1 matches 10 bases. V dropped 0 bases and J dropped 4; count of bases not matched to a gene: 0. CDR3 length: 15 residues. CDR1 is WSHSY and CDR2 is SAAADI in the germline V gene. Here the CDR3 reads CASSESGQGNQPQHF. As DNA, the CDR3 is TGCGCCAGCAGTGAGTCGGGACAGGGGAATCAGCCCCAGCATTTT.

V is TRBV7-9 and J is TRBJ1-2; 12 bases line up with TRBD1. This CDR3 region has 15 residues. V trimming: 5 bases; J trimming: 2 bases; junction bases outside the gene matches: 3. The germline V gene encodes CDR1 SEHNR and CDR2 FQNEAQ (reference sequence). The CDR3 nucleotides are TGTGCCAGCAGCCAGGGACAGGGGGCGAACTATGGCTACACCTTC. The encoded protein is CASSQGQGANYGYTF.

The chain joins TRBV6-5 to TRBJ1-6, with D tentatively TRBD1 (6 bases). Trimming took off 7 bases at V and 7 bases at J, with 11 bases between the two ends. This CDR3 spans 13 amino acids. CDR1 MNHEY and CDR2 SVGAGI come from the germline V gene. In DNA, the CDR3 is TGTGCCAGCACAGGACAGCTAAATTCACCCCTCCACTTT. It yields the protein CASTGQLNSPLHF.

This chain joins TRBV6-5 and TRBJ1-6; no firm D call. This CDR3 region has 12 residues. Trimming took 6 bases from V and 7 from J, leaving 7 bases between them. CDR1 MNHEY and CDR2 SVGAGI come from the germline V gene. The CDR3 sequence is CASRDTNSPLHF. CDR3 bases: TGTGCCAGCAGAGACACCAATTCACCCCTCCACTTT.

The chain recombines TRBV7-9 with TRBJ2-7; maybe TRBD2 (5 bases). The CDR3 loop spans 12 amino acids. In germline, CDR1 is SEHNR, CDR2 FQNEAQ (reference sequence). V lost 5 bases and J 1 base, leaving 6 bases between the germline ends. This CDR3 reads CASSAGSYEQYF. DNA for the CDR3: TGTGCCAGCAGCGCGGGTTCCTACGAGCAGTACTTC.

This chain joins TRBV7-8 and TRBJ2-5, with no clear D. Trimming cost V 1 base and J 7 bases, with 22 bases left between them. The CDR3 runs 17 residues. Per germline, CDR1 SGHVS and CDR2 FQNEAQ. The CDR3 here is CASSLDPGGRPVGTQYF. CDR3 in DNA: TGTGCCAGCAGCTTAGACCCCGGTGGGCGCCCCGTGGGGACCCAGTACTTC.

CDR3 loop: CASSREYQETQYF. The CDR3 coding sequence is TGCGCCAGCAGCAGAGAGTACCAAGAGACCCAGTACTTC. The chain uses TRBV5-1 and TRBJ2-5; D is undetermined. With 4 bases removed from V and 0 bases from J, the gap between germline ends came to 7 bases. CDR3 length: 13 amino acids. Germline V CDR1 and CDR2: SGHRS, YFSETQ. Variable domain in full (rest from reference TRBV5-1 and TRBJ2-5): KAGVTQTPRYLIKTRGQQVTLSCSPISGHRSVSWYQQTPGQGLQFLFEYFSETQRNKGNFPGRFSGRQFSNSRSEMNVSTLELGDSALYLCASSREYQETQYFGPGTRLLVL.